This entry describes one T cell receptor beta chain. These data originate in a study of blood T cell repertoires in COVID-19. In the authors' workflow: Researchers report that nucleated cell counts were estimated from reference gene primer amplification. Sequenced by immunoSEQ multiplex PCR; TCRdb stores in-frame clones only, minus some. The V and J calls and clone size were taken over from that table, and D and trimming were inferred from the DNA. The sample lists roughly 110,000 clones, 65% to 85% seen once, with approximately 1.5% in the top ten. This CDR3 has 10 amino acids. Trimming cost V 8 bases and J 8 bases, with 9 bases left between them. Looked up from germline, CDR1 is MRHNA and CDR2 is SNTAGT.

This TCR was recovered from a man aged 45-60 years with acute or convalescent COVID-19. The gene calls are TRBV6-4 and TRBJ1-1; tentatively, D is TRBD1 (5 bases). Sequences were obtained from peripheral blood. This chain's CDR3 is CASWGGEAFF. The CDR3 DNA reads TGTGCCAGCTGGGGGGGGGAAGCTTTCTTT.